The source of this T cell receptor beta chain is a study of blood T cell repertoires in COVID-19. The CDR3 runs to 16 residues. Germline V gives CDR1 MDHEN, CDR2 SYDVKM. V lost 2 bases, J lost 1 base, and 5 bases stayed unmatched. TCRdb's table, derived via immunoSEQ multiplex PCR, lists solely in-frame clones and lacks some. The top ten clones hold more than 1.5% of a sample with fewer than 200,000 clones, around 83% of them seen once. This receptor was identified in a human donor in a cohort sampled during active COVID-19. Sample: peripheral blood. The chain recombines TRBV28 with TRBJ2-3; 8 positions match TRBD1. In DNA, the CDR3 is TGTGCCAGCAGTTTACCCCGGACAGGGCGCACAGATACGCAGTATTTT. Translated, it gives CASSLPRTGRTDTQYF.